Shown below are 19 T cell receptor beta chains from a single sample sequenced in a study of T cells in Graves' hyperthyroidism and ophthalmopathy. TCR beta CDR3 regions were amplified from RNA. During a first-round RT-PCR of the TCR CDR3, the HTBI primer set was used. TCRdb analysed the multiplex PCR reads with MiXCR anew, one entry per CDR3 protein. The sample has 650,000 to 850,000 distinct CDR3 sequences, 18% seen once. Specimen: blood. The receptors derive from a woman in her forties or fifties with Graves' hyperthyroidism that later progressed to Graves' ophthalmopathy.

The genes are TRBV12-3 or TRBV12-4 and TRBJ1-4, with 9 nucleotides matching TRBD1. The V gene end was trimmed by 2 bases and the J gene end by 8 bases; junction bases not matched to a gene: 18. The CDR3 consists of 19 residues. The DNA of the CDR3 is TGTGCCAGCAGTTTAATTGGACAGGGGAGACGTCGGGGGGGAGAAAAACTGTTTTTT. This sequence encodes CASSLIGQGRRRGGEKLFF.

The chain has TRBV27 and TRBJ1-5; D is undetermined. Germline V CDR1 and CDR2: MNHEY, SMNVEV (reference sequence). V was pared by 5 bases and J by 0 bases, with 11 bases between. This CDR3 comprises 15 residues. The chain's CDR3 is CASSPPPYSNQPQHF. CDR3 DNA: TGTGCCAGCAGTCCCCCCCCGTATAGCAATCAGCCCCAGCATTTT.

The rearrangement joins TRBV20-1 to TRBJ2-1, with TRBD2 matching 10 bases. Per the germline V gene, CDR1 is DFQATT and CDR2 is SNEGSKA (reference sequence). The CDR3 consists of 15 residues. The J segment lost 8 bases and the V segment lost 5 bases, leaving 12 bases of the junction unmatched. This chain's CDR3 is CSARAGAGGFDEQFF. CDR3 in DNA: TGCAGTGCTCGAGCGGGAGCGGGGGGGTTCGATGAGCAGTTCTTC.

Many counts were recorded for this clonotype. The rearrangement uses TRBV10-1 and TRBJ2-1; 7 bases match TRBD1. From germline, CDR1 is WNHNN and CDR2 SYGVQD (reference sequence). The CDR3 consists of 15 residues. V was clipped by 3 bases and J by 6 bases; unmatched bases: 8. The CDR3 DNA follows: TGCGCCAGCAGTGAACAGGGGTTGAATGGCAATGAGCAGTTCTTC. It specifies CASSEQGLNGNEQFF.

This clonotype was seen only a few times. The J gene is TRBJ1-2, the V gene TRBV10-3; D not certain. This CDR3 contains 12 residues. The V gene lost 7 bases and the J gene lost 5 bases, with 11 bases spanning the gap. Germline lookup yields CDR1 ENHRY and CDR2 SYGVKD. The CDR3 bases are TGTGCCATCATCGACGGTGGGTATGGCTACACCTTC. It yields the protein CAIIDGGYGYTF.

This clonotype has only a few counts. The chain recombines TRBV5-1 with TRBJ1-2; D may be TRBD1 (5 bases). Germline CDR1 reads SGHRS; CDR2 reads YFSETQ. There are 15 residues in the CDR3. V lost 5 bases to trimming and J lost 2 bases, with 16 bases between them. The CDR3 DNA is TGCGCCAGCAGTGTCGATGGGGCCAAAAACTATGGCTACACCTTC. Translating it yields CASSVDGAKNYGYTF.

The V call is TRBV19, the J call TRBJ2-6; D is undetermined. Germline V gene data show CDR1 as LNHDA and CDR2 as SQIVND (reference sequence). CDR3 size: 16 residues. Trimming pared 5 bases from V and 3 bases from J, leaving 14 bases between. As DNA, the CDR3 is TGTGCCAGTAGTGGGCCCGCGGCGGATGGGGCCAACGTCCTGACTTTC. Residues: CASSGPAADGANVLTF.

This clonotype has just a few counts. The gene calls are TRBV9 and TRBJ2-1, with D tentatively TRBD1 or TRBD2 (6 bases each). This CDR3 region has 14 residues. The germline gives CDR1 SGDLS, CDR2 YYNGEE. With 4 bases removed from V and 12 bases from J, the gap between germline ends came to 20 bases. DNA for the CDR3: TGTGCCAGCAGCCCGAACGTAGGGGGGATAGGGCAGTTCTTC. Amino acid sequence: CASSPNVGGIGQFF.

This clonotype has at least ten counts. The chain uses TRBV3-1 and TRBJ2-1; weak D call: TRBD1 (6 bases). Trimming left V 4 bases short and J 3 bases short, with 13 bases between. The CDR3 is 15 amino acids. The V gene's germline CDR1 is LGHDT and CDR2 YNNKEL (reference sequence). CDR3 sequence: CASSPRTQGYNEQFF. The CDR3 nucleotides read TGTGCCAGCAGCCCCCGGACACAGGGCTACAATGAGCAGTTCTTC.

Many counts were recorded for this clonotype. This sequence joins TRBV11-2 and TRBJ2-2, with TRBD1 as a possible D gene (6 bases). Trimming took off 0 bases at V and 1 base at J, with 9 bases between the two ends. Per germline, CDR1 SGHAT and CDR2 FQNNGV. The CDR3 is 16 amino acids. The CDR3 DNA follows: TGTGCCAGCAGCTTAGATACAGGGTGGAACACCGGGGAGCTGTTTTTT. As protein: CASSLDTGWNTGELFF.

A remark on this clonotype: A read error may be the cause here, since a much bigger clone is one base away. DNA for the CDR3: TGTGCCAGCAGCCTAGCCGGGACATTTTACAATGGGCAGTTCTTC. Translating it yields CASSLAGTFYNGQFF. This chain joins TRBV11-2 and TRBJ2-1; TRBD1 is a possible D gene (6 bases). There are 15 residues in the CDR3. The germline CDR1 and CDR2 sequences are SGHAT and FQNNGV.

This clonotype has a handful of counts. This chain links TRBV7-9 with TRBJ1-1; D unresolved. Trimming removed 5 bases at V and 3 bases at J, with 7 bases between. The CDR3 has 12 amino acids. Germline CDR1 is SEHNR and CDR2 is FQNEAQ (reference sequence). CDR3 in amino acids: CASSILYTEAFF. The CDR3 nucleotides read TGTGCCAGCAGCATACTATACACTGAAGCTTTCTTT.

A few counts support this clonotype. The genes are TRBV14 and TRBJ1-1; no reliable D call. Germline V gene data show CDR1 as SGHDN and CDR2 as FVKESK. V lost 4 bases to trimming and J lost 0 bases, with 9 bases between them. This CDR3 spans 14 amino acids. CDR3 sequence: CASSPNLLNTEAFF. DNA for the CDR3: TGTGCCAGCAGCCCGAACTTACTGAACACTGAAGCTTTCTTT.

This clonotype was seen only a few times. The genes are TRBV18 and TRBJ2-7, with D maybe TRBD2 (7 bases). CDR1 is KGHSH, CDR2 LQKENI, per germline. This CDR3 contains 19 residues. V lost 2 bases and J lost 4, with 27 bases in between. The CDR3 sequence: CASSPTTGLVANLGYEQYF. The CDR3 region has the DNA TGTGCCAGCTCACCAACGACAGGACTAGTGGCCAACCTAGGTTACGAGCAGTACTTC. Using reference TRBV18 and TRBJ2-7 for the parts outside the CDR3, the full variable domain is NAGVMQNPRHLVRRRGQEARLRCSPMKGHSHVYWYRQLPEEGLKFMVYLQKENIIDESGMPKERFSAEFPKEGPSILRIQQVVRGDSAAYFCASSPTTGLVANLGYEQYFGPGTRLTVT.

This clonotype was seen a handful of times. This rearrangement joins TRBV5-8 to TRBJ1-6, with unresolved D. CDR3 length: 15 amino acids. Germline values: CDR1 SGHTS, CDR2 YDEGEE. With 2 bases removed from V and 0 bases from J, the gap between germline ends came to 6 bases. The CDR3 here is CASSFSSSYNSPLHF. CDR3 bases: TGTGCCAGCAGCTTCTCGAGCTCCTATAATTCACCCCTCCACTTT.

This clonotype was seen repeatedly, ten times or more. The V call is TRBV3-1, the J call TRBJ1-2; 7 bases are a match to TRBD1. With 2 bases clipped from V and 8 bases from J, the junction kept 8 bases outside the gene matches. Germline CDR1 reads LGHDT; CDR2 reads YNNKEL (reference sequence). The CDR3 runs 14 residues. CDR3 amino acids: CASSQPGQKWGYTF. The CDR3 DNA follows: TGTGCCAGCAGCCAACCGGGACAGAAGTGGGGCTACACCTTC.

This clonotype showed up just a few times. The chain links TRBV11-2 to TRBJ1-2; D uncertain. CDR1 SGHAT and CDR2 FQNNGV come from the germline V gene. The CDR3 extends over 13 amino acids. The V end was cut by 1 base, the J end by 8 bases, with 11 bases between. CDR3 bases: TGTGCCAGCAGCTTAGCACAGTTTTTAGGCTACACCTTC. It translates to CASSLAQFLGYTF.

The chain combines TRBV28 with TRBJ2-7, with 11 bases aligning to TRBD1. J was trimmed by 4 bases and V by 4 bases; bases with no gene match: 6. Germline CDR1 reads MDHEN; CDR2 reads SYDVKM. This CDR3 region has 15 residues. The CDR3 nucleotides read TGTGCCAGCAGTTCAGGACAGGGGGCGAGTTACGAGCAGTACTTC. Amino acids: CASSSGQGASYEQYF. The full variable domain, with the rest looked up from reference TRBV28 and TRBJ2-7, is DVKVTQSSRYLVKRTGEKVFLECVQDMDHENMFWYRQDPGLGLRLIYFSYDVKMKEKGDIPEGYSVSREKKERFSLILESASTNQTSMYLCASSSGQGASYEQYFGPGTRLTVT.

The J gene is TRBJ2-3, the V gene TRBV4-1, with D perhaps given as TRBD1 or TRBD2 (5 bases each). Germline V CDR1 and CDR2: MGHRA, YSYEKL. The V and J ends lost 4 bases and 5 bases respectively, with 16 bases between them. The CDR3 loop spans 15 amino acids. CDR3 sequence reads: CASSLGPTRGDTQYF. CDR3 DNA sequence: TGCGCCAGCAGCCTGGGACCAACACGGGGAGATACGCAGTATTTT.